The clone carrying this TCR beta chain showed up many times. Its antigen is still unknown. Germline V lookup: CDR1 LGHDT, CDR2 YNNKEL (reference sequence). V was shortened by 3 bases and J by 1 base, with 8 bases between the two germline ends. This CDR3 is 14 amino acids long. TCRdb passed the 5' RACE reads through MiXCR, listing each CDR3 protein once. The sample has 60,000 to 85,000 distinct CDR3 sequences; less than 5.5% are singletons. These data come from a study of neurological immune-mediated disorders. Overall study results and limits: One related-CDR3 cluster, which may be a signature, held the repertoires of 18 of 34 multiple sclerosis patients after phylogenetic grouping. The multiple sclerosis repertoire cluster was associated with no clinical or MRI feature. Patients with HTLV-1-associated myelopathy showed the most TCR clonal expansion. Those with multiple sclerosis showed the least, falling below healthy controls.

The sequence was obtained from a woman in her 30s with multiple sclerosis. The chain employs TRBV3-1 and TRBJ2-3, with D perhaps matching TRBD2 (6 bases). The material sequenced was PBMCs. CDR3 sequence: CASSHGGGTDTQYF. CDR3 DNA sequence: TGTGCCAGCAGCCATGGCGGGGGCACAGATACGCAGTATTTT.